The rows below give T cell receptor beta chains drawn from one sample of a study of lymphopenia after photon versus proton radiotherapy. The assay was immunoSEQ multiplex PCR, and TCRdb's table has in-frame clones only and misses some. This table has more than 4,000 clones, 88% appearing once. The sequences come from peripheral blood, collected from a patient treated with photon-based radiotherapy. The receptors derive from a man of 80 years or more with cholangiocarcinoma. Each CDR3 is given with its conserved first and last residue.

v_gene	j_gene	CDR3aa
TRBV18	TRBJ2-7	CASSPRGPPGKAGYEQYF
TRBV30	TRBJ1-1	CAWSADTAAAFF
TRBV19	TRBJ2-1	CASTAGQGDGEQFF
TRBV28	TRBJ2-7	CASSVSGGGHSYEQYF
TRBV2	TRBJ1-6	CASSRRDSRGFGNSPLHF
TRBV4-1	TRBJ1-2	CASSQDGAGRNYGYTF
TRBV6-1	TRBJ2-7	CASRDRGSYEQYF
TRBV30	TRBJ2-1	CAWSVQGGNEQFF
TRBV5-1	TRBJ1-6	CASSLEPGQGDSPLHF
TRBV6-1	TRBJ1-2	CASSGHHSYGYTF
TRBV25-1	TRBJ2-2	CASSYQGANTGELFF
TRBV16	TRBJ2-6	CGHNTALTKSGQRPDF
TRBV10-3	TRBJ2-7	CAISETRDSLSYEQYF
TRBV7-7	TRBJ2-1	CASSPKAGGPSEQFF
TRBV11-2	TRBJ2-7	CASSLRVSSGGGEQYF
TRBV18	TRBJ2-7	CASSPVSGQPEQYF
TRBV7-3	TRBJ2-1	CASSLRGRASGWGEQFF
TRBV18	TRBJ1-5	CASSNTGQGISNQPQHF
TRBV10-1	TRBJ2-2	CASSLTTRTGELFF
TRBV5-1	TRBJ2-3	CASSLPGTDTQYF
TRBV7-9	TRBJ1-6	CASSPATGAKISPLHF
TRBV5-6	TRBJ2-5	CASSETSGGHQETQYF
TRBV28	TRBJ2-4	CASVGAKNIQYF
TRBV7-9	TRBJ1-1	CASSPTDRSWSTEAFF
TRBV5-1	TRBJ2-3	CASSLRGGGMIDTQYF
TRBV5-1	TRBJ1-4	CASRSGTGNEKLFF
TRBV30	TRBJ2-7	CAWGGSSYEQYF
TRBV2	TRBJ2-1	CASSTSGGGNEQFF
TRBV11-2	TRBJ2-5	CASSLGIMETQYF
TRBV4-2	TRBJ1-2	CASSQGGQVNYGYTF
TRBV13	TRBJ1-1	CASSLGQGATEAFF
TRBV2	TRBJ1-2	CASSYLPGRGYTF
TRBV14	TRBJ2-7	CASSHKSEQYF
TRBV7-9	TRBJ1-6	CASSVDRARSPLHF
TRBV18	TRBJ2-7	CASSPPGAQRREQYF
TRBV28	TRBJ1-5	CASRPRGAGNQPQHF
TRBV28	TRBJ1-1	CASSPDGGRTEAFF